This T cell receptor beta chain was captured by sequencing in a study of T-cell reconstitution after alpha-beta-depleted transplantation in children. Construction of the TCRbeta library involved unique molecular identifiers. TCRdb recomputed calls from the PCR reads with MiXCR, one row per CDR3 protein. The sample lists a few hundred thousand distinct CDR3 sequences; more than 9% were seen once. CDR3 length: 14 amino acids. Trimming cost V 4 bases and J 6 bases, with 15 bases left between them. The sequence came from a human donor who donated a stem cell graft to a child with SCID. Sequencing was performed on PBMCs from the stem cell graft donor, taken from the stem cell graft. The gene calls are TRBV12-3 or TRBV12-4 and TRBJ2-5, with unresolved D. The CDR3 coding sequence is TGTGCCAGCAGTTCCTCCGGCGCCCCCAAGACCCAGTACTTC. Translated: CASSSSGAPKTQYF.